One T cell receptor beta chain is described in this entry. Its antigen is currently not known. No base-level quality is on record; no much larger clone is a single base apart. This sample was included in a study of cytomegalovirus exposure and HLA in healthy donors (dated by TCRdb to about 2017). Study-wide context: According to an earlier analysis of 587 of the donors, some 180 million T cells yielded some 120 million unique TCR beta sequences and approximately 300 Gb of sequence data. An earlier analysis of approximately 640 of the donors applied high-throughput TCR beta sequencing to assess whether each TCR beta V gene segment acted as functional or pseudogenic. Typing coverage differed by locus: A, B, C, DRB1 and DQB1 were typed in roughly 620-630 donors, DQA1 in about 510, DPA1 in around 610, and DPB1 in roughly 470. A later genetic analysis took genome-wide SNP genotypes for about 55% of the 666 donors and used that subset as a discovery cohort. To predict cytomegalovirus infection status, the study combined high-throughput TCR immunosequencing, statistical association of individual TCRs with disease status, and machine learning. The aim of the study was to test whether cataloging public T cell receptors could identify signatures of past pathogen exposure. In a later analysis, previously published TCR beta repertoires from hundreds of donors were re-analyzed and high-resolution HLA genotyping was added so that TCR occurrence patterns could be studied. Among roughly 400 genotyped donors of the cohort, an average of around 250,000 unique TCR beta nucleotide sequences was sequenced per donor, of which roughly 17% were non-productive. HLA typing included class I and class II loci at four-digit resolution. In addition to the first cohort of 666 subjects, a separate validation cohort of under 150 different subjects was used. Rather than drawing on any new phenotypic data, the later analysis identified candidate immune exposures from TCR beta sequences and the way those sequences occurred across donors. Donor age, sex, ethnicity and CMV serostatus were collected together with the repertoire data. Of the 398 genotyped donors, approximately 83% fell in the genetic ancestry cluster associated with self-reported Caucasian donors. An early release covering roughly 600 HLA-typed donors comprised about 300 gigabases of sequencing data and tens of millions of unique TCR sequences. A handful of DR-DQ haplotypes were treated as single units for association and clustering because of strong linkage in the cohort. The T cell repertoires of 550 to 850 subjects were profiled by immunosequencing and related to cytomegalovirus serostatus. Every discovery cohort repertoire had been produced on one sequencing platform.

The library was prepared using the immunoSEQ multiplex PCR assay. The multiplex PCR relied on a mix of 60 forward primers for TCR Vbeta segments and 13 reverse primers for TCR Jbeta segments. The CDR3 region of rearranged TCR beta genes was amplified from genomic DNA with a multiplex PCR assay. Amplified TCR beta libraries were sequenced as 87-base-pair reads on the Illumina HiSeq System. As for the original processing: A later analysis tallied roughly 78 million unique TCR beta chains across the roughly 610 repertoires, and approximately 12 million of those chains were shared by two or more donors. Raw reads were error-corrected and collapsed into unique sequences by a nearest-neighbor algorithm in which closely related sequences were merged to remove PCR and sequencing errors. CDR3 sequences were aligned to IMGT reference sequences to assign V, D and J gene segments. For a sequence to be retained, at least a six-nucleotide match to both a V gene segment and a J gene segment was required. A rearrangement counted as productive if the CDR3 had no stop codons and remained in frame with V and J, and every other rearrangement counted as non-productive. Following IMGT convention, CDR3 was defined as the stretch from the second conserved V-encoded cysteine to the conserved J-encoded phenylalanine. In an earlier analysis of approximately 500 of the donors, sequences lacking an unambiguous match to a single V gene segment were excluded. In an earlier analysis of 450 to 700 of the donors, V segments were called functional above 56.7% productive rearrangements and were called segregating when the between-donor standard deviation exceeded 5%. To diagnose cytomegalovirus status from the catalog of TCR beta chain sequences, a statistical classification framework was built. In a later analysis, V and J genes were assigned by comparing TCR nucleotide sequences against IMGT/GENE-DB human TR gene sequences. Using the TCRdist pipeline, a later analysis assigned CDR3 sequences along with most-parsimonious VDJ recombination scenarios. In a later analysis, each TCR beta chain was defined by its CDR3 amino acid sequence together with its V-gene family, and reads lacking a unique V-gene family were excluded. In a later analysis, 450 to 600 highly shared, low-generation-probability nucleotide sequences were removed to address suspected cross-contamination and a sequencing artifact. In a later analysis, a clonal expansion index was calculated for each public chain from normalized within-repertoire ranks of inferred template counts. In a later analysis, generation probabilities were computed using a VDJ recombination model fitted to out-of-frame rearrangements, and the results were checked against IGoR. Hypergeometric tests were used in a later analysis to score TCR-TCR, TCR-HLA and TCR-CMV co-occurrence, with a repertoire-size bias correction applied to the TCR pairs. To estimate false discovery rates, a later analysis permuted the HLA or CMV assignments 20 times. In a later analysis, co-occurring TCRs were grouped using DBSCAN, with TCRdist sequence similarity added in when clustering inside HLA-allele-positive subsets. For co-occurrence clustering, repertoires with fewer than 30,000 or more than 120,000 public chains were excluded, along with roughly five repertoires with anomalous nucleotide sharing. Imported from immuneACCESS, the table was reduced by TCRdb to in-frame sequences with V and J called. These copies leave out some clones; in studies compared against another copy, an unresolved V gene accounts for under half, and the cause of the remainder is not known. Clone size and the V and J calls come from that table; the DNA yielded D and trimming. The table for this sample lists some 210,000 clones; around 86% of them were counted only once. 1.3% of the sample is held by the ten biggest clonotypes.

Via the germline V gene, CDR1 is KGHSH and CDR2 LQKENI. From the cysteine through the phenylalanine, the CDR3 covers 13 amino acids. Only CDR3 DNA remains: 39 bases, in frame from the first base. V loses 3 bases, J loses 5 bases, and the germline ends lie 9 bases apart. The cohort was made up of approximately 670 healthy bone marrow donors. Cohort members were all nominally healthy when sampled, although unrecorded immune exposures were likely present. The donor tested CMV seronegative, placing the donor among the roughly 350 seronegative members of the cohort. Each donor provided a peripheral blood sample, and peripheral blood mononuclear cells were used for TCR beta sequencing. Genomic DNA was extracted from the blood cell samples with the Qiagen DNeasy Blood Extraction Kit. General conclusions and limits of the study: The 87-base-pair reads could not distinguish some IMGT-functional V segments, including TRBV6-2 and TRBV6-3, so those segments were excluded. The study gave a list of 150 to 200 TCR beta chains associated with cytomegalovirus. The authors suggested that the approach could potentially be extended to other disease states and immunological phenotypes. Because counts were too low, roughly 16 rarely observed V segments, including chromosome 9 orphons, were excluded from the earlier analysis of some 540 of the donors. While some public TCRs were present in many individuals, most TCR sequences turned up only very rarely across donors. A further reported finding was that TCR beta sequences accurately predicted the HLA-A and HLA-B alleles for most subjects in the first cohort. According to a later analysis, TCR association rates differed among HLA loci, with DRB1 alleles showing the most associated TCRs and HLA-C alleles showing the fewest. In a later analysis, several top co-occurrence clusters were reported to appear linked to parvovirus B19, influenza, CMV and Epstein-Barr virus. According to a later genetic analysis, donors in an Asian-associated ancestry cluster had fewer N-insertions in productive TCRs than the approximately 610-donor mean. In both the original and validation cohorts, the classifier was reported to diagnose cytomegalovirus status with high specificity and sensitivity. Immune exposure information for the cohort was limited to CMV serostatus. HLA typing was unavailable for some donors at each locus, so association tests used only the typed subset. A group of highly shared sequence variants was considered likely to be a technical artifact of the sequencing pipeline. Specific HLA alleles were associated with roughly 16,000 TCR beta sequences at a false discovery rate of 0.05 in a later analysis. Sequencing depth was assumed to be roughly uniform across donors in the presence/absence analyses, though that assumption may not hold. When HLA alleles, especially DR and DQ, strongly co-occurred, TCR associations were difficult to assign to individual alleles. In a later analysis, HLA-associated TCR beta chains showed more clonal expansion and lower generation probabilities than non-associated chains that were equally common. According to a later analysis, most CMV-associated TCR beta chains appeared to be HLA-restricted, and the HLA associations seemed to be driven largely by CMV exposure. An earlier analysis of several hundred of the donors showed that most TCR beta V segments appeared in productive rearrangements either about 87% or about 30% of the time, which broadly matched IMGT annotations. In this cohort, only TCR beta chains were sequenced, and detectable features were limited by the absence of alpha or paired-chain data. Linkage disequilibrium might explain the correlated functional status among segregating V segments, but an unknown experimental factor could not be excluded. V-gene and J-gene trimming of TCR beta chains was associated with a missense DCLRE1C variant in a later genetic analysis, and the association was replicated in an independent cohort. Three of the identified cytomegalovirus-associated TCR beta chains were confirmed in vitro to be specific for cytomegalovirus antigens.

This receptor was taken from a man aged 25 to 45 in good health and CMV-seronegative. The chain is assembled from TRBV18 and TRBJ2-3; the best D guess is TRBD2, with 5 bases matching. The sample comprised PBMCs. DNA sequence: TGTGCCAGCTCACCGGGAGAACGAGATACGCAGTATTTT. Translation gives CASSPGERDTQYF. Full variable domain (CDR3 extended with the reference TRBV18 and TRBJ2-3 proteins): NAGVMQNPRHLVRRRGQEARLRCSPMKGHSHVYWYRQLPEEGLKFMVYLQKENIIDESGMPKERFSAEFPKEGPSILRIQQVVRGDSAAYFCASSPGERDTQYFGPGTRLTVL.